This T cell receptor beta chain was retrieved from a study of naive and memory T cell subsets. This clonotype was recorded many times. Its antigen is undetermined. Study outcomes and limitations: TCR transcript changes with activation or differentiation may affect this RNA method. Far more TCRs reportedly came from tuberculin skin test site biopsies. Delayed type IV hypersensitivity infiltration was taken to explain higher tuberculin-site TCR counts.

The treatment is: skin biopsy from PPD injection site in Mantoux-positive individual. An oligonucleotide containing a UMI was ligated to the 3' end of TCR cDNA. Unsorted total RNA, about 1 to 1000 ng, was DNase treated before reverse transcription. Ligated cDNA underwent four rounds of PCR with nested alpha and beta constant region primers and SP2. MiXCR, applied by TCRdb to the UMI-ligation and nested PCR reads, yields one record per CDR3 protein. The table includes some 30,000 distinct CDR3 sequences, roughly 7.3% detected once. The CDR3 sequence is 14 residues long. Looked up from germline, CDR1 is LGHDT and CDR2 is YNNKEL (reference sequence). The V end was cut by 1 base, the J end by 3 bases, with 10 bases between.

The sequence was obtained from an adult in good health. The chain recombines TRBV3-1 with TRBJ2-7; tentatively, D is TRBD1 (6 bases). Here the sequenced sample was skin, taken from a tuberculin skin test site. CDR3 nucleotides: TGTGCCAGCAGCCAAGGGACAGCTTACTACGAGCAGTACTTC. Translating gives CASSQGTAYYEQYF.